This entry features one T cell receptor beta chain sequence. Which antigen it targets is not known. No much larger clone is present one base from it, and per-base qualities are unavailable. Other DNA sequences in the same sample also yield this CDR3. These data originate in a study of shared clonotypes between healthy human individuals (dated by TCRdb to the early 2020s). Concerning the study at large: A couple of women and a few men aged 18 to 49 years were included in the cohort. Blood TCR repertoires of a handful of healthy adults were deeply sequenced to estimate repertoire size and the extent of clonotype sharing between individuals. Leukapheresis yielded between about 0.94 and 8.9 billion PBMCs per donor. Different laboratories and diverse techniques were used to prepare libraries and sequence TCR repertoires, to increase sequencing depth and limit assay-specific biases. For each donor, three plates each were used for CD4 naive and CD4 memory, two plates were used for CD8 naive, and one plate was used for CD8 memory. On the study overall, not on this receptor specifically: Higher generation probabilities were observed for clonotypes shared by all four sorted-subset donors than for non-shared clonotypes. Pairwise subsampling led to the expectation that sequencing depth would affect the degree of clonotype sharing among donors. Across a few donors, approximately 5% of naive CD4, roughly 3.4% of naive CD8, 2% to 2.5% of memory CD4, and about 0.4% of memory CD8 clonotypes were shared. Larger estimated clonotype richness was generally found for naive subsets than for memory subsets. Sampling was limited to blood, and TCR repertoires in tissue likely differ from TCR repertoires in blood. Even with the large sequencing depth, rarefaction of the sorted-subset datasets indicated that sequencing was incomplete. The genetic and exposure-history diversity represented was limited by the small number of donors.

Using the deep immunoSEQ assay, TCR CDR3 regions were amplified from genomic DNA by multiplex PCR. Extracted genomic DNA from each cell subset was spread evenly across all wells of several immunoSEQ 96-well plates, with each plate serving as a replicate. Each replicate PCR for sorted subsets received roughly 0.2 ug genomic DNA, equal to roughly 33,000 T cell genomes. The purified libraries were quantified using a Qubit 3.0 fluorometer, sized with a Bioanalyzer 2100, and then quantified again using the KAPA Library Quantification kit. Each immunoSEQ 96-well plate was sequenced on its own single-read 150-cycle Illumina NextSeq 550 flow cell. The study's processing was this. Because only junctional sequences without quality scores were contained in the immunoSEQ output, filtering matching that applied to full-length reads could not be performed. To assign V/J genes and CDR3, sequences were annotated using PyIR, a Python wrapper for IgBLAST v1.9, with IMGT germline references. Reads were removed for weak V/J assignments (E-value above 1e-6), missing CDR3, stop codons, out-of-frame junctions, or ambiguous translated residues. V3J clonotypes were defined as sequences sharing the same inferred V gene, J gene, and CDR3 amino acid sequence. Percentage overlap between repertoires was calculated by dividing the number of shared unique clonotypes by the size of the smaller repertoire. Three approaches were used to assess repertoire richness: RTK rarefaction, the Chao1 estimator, and Recon v2.1 estimates of unobserved clonotypes. Generation probabilities were computed with OLGA for all TCRbeta clonotypes obtained by the gDNA method from a few donors. Entries here come from immuneACCESS through TCRdb and include only in-frame sequences with V and J called. Some clones fail to appear in such tables; in the studies checked, an unresolved V gene covers under half of the shortfall, and the cause of the remainder is unknown. The D gene and trimming were derived from the DNA, and the V and J assignments and clone size from that table. The sample includes some 2.1 million clones, with roughly 93% observed a single time. The ten largest make up 1.5% to 2% of the sample.

CD8 naive samples consisted of CD45RO-negative cells that were positively selected for CCR7, yielding a CD45RA+CCR7+ population without TemRA cells. The donors were healthy, HIV-negative adults with no recently reported acute infections or vaccinations. Only Caucasian adults living in Nashville, Tennessee, USA were represented among the donors. After blood collection by leukapheresis, PBMCs were isolated using Ficoll-Histopaque density gradient centrifugation and then cryopreserved in the vapor phase of liquid nitrogen. Analytical flow cytometry was used to check the purity and quantity of each magnetically sorted T cell population. From each sorted fraction, genomic DNA was isolated and quantified by UV absorbance on a Nanodrop 2000c. The CDR3, cysteine through phenylalanine, is 13 amino acids long. Just CDR3 DNA is preserved here, 39 bases in frame from base 1. V is pared back by 1 base and J by 0 bases, with 4 bases lying between the germline termini. CDR1 and CDR2 were assigned from the germline V gene (reference sequence) as LNHDA and SQIVND.

The rearranged chain carries TRBV19 and TRBJ2-7, with the D gene not confidently named. What was sequenced was naive CD8+ T cells from PBMCs. In the paper's terms, the cell subset or site label means: CD45RA+CCR7+. The source of this sequence is a man aged 18 to 29 in good health. Some clones in this sample may be carry-over from other donors' samples. The DNA reads TGTGCCAGTAGTATAGGCACCTCCTACGAGCAGTACTTC. Protein translation: CASSIGTSYEQYF.